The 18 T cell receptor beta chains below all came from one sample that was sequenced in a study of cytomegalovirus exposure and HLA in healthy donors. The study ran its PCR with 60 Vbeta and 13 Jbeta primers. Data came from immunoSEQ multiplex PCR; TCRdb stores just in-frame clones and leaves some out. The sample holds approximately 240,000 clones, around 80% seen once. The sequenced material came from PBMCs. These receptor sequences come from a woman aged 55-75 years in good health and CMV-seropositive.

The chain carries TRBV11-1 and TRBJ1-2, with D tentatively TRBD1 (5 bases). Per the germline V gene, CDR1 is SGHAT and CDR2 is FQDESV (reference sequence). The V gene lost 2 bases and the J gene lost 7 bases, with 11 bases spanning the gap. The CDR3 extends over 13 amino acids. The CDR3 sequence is CASSLTGQGGYTF. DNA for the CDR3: TGTGCCAGCAGCTTAACGGGTCAGGGTGGCTACACCTTC.

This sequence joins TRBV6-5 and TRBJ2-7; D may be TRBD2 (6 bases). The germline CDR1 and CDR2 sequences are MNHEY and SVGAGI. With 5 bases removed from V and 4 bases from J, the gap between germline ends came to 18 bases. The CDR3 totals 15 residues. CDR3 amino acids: CASSGPGLAKYEQYF. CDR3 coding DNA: TGTGCCAGCAGTGGGCCCGGGCTAGCGAAATACGAGCAGTACTTC.

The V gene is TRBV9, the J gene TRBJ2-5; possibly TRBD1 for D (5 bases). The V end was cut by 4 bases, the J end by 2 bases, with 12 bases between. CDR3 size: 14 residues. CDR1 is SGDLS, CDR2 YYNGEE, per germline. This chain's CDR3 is CASSPQGIQETQYF. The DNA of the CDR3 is TGTGCCAGCAGCCCCCAGGGCATTCAAGAGACCCAGTACTTC.

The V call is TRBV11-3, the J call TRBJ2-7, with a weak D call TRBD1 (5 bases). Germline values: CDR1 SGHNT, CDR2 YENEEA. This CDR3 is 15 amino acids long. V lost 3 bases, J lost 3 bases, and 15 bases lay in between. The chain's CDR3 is CASSLAFGRDYEQYF. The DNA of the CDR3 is TGTGCCAGCAGCTTGGCCTTCGGCAGGGACTACGAGCAGTACTTC.

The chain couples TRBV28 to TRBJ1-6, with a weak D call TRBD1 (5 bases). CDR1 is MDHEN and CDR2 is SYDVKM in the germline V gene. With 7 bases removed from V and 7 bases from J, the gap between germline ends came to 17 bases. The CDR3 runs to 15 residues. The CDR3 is CASNMGGDQNSPLHF. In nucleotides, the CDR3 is TGTGCCAGCAACATGGGGGGGGACCAAAATTCACCCCTCCACTTT.

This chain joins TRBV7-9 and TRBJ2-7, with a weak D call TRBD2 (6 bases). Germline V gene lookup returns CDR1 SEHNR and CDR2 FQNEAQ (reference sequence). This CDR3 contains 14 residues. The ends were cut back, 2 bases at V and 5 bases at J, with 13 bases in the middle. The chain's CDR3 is CASSLFGSLNEQYF. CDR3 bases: TGTGCCAGCAGCTTATTCGGGAGTCTTAACGAGCAGTACTTC.

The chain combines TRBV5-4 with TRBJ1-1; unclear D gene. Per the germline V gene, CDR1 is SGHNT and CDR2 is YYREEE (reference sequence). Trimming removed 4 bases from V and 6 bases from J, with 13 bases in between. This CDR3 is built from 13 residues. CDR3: CASSRIGVSEAFF. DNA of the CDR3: TGTGCCAGCAGCCGGATCGGGGTATCTGAAGCTTTCTTT.

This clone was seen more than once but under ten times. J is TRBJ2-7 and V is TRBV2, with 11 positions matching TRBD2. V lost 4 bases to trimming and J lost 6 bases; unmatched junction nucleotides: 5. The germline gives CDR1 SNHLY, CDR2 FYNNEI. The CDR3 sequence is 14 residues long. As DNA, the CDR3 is TGTGCCAGCAGTGGACTAGCGGGAAGATTCGAGCAGTACTTC. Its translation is CASSGLAGRFEQYF.

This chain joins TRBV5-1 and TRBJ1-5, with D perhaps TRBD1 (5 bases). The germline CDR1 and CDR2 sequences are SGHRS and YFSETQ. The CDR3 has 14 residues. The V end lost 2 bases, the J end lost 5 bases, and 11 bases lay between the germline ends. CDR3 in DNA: TGCGCCAGCAGCTTAGGGGCGAAGGATCAGCCCCAGCATTTT. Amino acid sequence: CASSLGAKDQPQHF.

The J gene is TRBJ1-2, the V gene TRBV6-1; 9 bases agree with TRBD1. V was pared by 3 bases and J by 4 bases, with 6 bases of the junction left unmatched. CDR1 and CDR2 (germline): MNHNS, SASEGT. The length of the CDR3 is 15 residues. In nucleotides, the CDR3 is TGTGCCAGCAGTGACCAACCGGGACAGGGCTATGGCTACACCTTC. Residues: CASSDQPGQGYGYTF.

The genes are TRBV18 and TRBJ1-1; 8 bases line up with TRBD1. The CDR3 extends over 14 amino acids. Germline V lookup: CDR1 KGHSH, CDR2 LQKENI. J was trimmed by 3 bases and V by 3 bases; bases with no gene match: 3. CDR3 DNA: TGTGCCAGCTCACCCTCGGACAGGGACACTGAAGCTTTCTTT. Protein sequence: CASSPSDRDTEAFF. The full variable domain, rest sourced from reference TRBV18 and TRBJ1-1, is NAGVMQNPRHLVRRRGQEARLRCSPMKGHSHVYWYRQLPEEGLKFMVYLQKENIIDESGMPKERFSAEFPKEGPSILRIQQVVRGDSAAYFCASSPSDRDTEAFFGQGTRLTVV.

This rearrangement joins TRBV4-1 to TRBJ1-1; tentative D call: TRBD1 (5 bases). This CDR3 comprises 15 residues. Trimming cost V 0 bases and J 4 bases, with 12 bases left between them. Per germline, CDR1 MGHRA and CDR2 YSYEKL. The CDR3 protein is CASSQEGPGVTEAFF. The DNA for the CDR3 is TGCGCCAGCAGCCAAGAGGGGCCGGGCGTCACTGAAGCTTTCTTT.

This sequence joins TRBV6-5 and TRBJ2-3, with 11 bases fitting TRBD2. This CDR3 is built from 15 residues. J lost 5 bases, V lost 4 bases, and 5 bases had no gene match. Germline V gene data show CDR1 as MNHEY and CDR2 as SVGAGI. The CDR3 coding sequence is TGTGCCAGCAGTTTTGTTACTAGCGGGAGAGATACGCAGTATTTT. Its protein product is CASSFVTSGRDTQYF.

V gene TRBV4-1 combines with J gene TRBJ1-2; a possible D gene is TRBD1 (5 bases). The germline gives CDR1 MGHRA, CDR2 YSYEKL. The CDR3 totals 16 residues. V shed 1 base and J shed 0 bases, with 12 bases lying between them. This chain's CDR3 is CASSQGPDTSNYGYTF. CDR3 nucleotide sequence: TGCGCCAGCAGCCAAGGTCCGGACACGTCTAACTATGGCTACACCTTC.

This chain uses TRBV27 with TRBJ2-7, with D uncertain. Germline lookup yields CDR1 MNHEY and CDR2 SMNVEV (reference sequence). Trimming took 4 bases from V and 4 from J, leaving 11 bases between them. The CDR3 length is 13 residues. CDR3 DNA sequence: TGTGCCAGCAGTTCCCTGAGAGTTTACGAGCAGTACTTC. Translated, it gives CASSSLRVYEQYF.

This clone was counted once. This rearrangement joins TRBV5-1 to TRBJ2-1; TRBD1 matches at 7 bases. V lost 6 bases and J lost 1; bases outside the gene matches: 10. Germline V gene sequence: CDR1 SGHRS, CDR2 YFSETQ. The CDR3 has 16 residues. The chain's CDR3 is CASTRETGRSYNEQFF. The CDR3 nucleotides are TGCGCCAGCACCCGAGAGACAGGGCGGTCCTACAATGAGCAGTTCTTC.

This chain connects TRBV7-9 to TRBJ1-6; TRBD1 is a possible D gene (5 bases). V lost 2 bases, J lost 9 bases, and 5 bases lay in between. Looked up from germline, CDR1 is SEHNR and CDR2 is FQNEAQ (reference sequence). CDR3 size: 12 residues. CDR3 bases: TGTGCCAGCAGCTTACAGGGTTCACCCCTCCACTTT. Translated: CASSLQGSPLHF.

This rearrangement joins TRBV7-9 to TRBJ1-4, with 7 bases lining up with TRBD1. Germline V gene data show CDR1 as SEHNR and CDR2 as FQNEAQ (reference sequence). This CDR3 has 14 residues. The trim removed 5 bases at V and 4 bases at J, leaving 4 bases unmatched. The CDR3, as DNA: TGTGCCAGCAGCACCGGGACAGATAATGAAAAACTGTTTTTT. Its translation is CASSTGTDNEKLFF.